Described below is a single T cell receptor beta chain sequence and its context. What it binds is not known. Sample treatment: AdE1-LMPpoly-expanded autologous EBV-specific T-cell therapy followed by anti-PD-1 nivolumab. Per the germline V gene, CDR1 is MNHEY and CDR2 is SMNVEV (reference sequence). V dropped 3 bases and J dropped 5; count of bases not matched to a gene: 6. The CDR3 is made up of 14 amino acids. The sample belongs to a study of EBV T-cell therapy then PD-1 blockade in nasopharyngeal carcinoma. Produced via immunoSEQ multiplex PCR; TCRdb's table is partial and in-frame only. This sample has 20,000 to 25,000 clones, with 70% to 85% found just once.

The clonotype comes from a man aged 40-55 years with nasopharyngeal carcinoma. Sequenced material: CD8+ T cells from blood, taken at day -245 from a patient whose treatment included autologous EBV-specific T cells and nivolumab. The chain joins TRBV27 to TRBJ1-1; TRBD1 aligns across 7 bases. CDR3 protein: CASSFLTGLTEAFF. CDR3 coding DNA: TGTGCCAGCAGTTTCCTGACAGGGTTGACTGAAGCTTTCTTT.